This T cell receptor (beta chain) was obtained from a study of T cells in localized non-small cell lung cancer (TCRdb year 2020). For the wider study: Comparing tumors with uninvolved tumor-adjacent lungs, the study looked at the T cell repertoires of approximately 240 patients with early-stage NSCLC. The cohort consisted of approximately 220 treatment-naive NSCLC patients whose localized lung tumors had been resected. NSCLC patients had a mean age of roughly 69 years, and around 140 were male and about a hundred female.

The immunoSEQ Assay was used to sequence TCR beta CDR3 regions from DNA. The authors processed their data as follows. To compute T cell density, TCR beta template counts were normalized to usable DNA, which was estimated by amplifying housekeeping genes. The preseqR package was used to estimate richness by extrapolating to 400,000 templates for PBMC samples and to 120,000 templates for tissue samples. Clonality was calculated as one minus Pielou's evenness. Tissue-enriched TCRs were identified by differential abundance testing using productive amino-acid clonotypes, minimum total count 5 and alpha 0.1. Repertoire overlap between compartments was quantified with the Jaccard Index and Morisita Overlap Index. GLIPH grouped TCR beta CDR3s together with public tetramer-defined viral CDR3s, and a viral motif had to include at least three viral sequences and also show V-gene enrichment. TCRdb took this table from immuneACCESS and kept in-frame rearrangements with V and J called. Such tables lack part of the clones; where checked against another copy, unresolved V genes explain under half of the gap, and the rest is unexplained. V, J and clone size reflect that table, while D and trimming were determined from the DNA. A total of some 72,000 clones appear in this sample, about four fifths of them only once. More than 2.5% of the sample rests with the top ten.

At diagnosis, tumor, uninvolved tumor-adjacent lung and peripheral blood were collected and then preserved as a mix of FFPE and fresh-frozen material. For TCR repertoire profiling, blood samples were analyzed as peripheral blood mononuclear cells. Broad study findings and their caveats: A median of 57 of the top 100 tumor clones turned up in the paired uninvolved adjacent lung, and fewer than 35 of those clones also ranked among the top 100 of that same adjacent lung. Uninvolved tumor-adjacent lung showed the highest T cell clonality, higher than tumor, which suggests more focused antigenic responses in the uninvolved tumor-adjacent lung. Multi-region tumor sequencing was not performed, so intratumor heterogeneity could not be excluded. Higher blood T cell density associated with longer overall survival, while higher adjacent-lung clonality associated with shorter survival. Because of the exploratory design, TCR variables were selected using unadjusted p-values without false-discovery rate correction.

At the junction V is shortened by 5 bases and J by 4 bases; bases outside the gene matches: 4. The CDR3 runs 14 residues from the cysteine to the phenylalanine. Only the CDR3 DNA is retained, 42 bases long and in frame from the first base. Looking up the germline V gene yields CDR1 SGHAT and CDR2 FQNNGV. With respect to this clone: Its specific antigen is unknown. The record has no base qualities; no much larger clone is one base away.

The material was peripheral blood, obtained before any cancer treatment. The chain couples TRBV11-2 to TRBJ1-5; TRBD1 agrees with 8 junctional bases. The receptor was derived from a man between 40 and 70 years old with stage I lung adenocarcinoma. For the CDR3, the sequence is CASSEQGANQPQHF. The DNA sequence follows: TGTGCCAGCAGCGAGCAGGGGGCTAATCAGCCCCAGCATTTT.